Each of the 24 T cell receptor beta chains below was sequenced from the same sample in a study of T-cell memory formation after mild COVID-19. MiXCR was run by TCRdb on the 5' RACE reads, yielding one entry per CDR3 protein. The table shows approximately 340,000 distinct CDR3 sequences, with 10% to 15% occurring only once. The specimen sequenced was PBMCs or a T cell subset sorted from them (not recorded which). The receptor set was obtained from a man aged 18-30 years who had mild COVID-19 (a few samples of this study predate the infection). Cell type and time point are not known.

This clonotype showed up just a few times. Here the CDR3 DNA reads TGTGCCAGCTCACCGGGAGGGTTGAGTCACGAGCAGTACGTC. Protein sequence: CASSPGGLSHEQYV. The J gene is TRBJ2-7, the V gene TRBV18; TRBD2 aligns across 7 bases. This CDR3 has 14 residues. CDR1 KGHSH and CDR2 LQKENI come from the germline V gene. V shed 3 bases and J 5 bases; nucleotides not matched to a gene: 7.

This clonotype was detected a few times. The rearrangement links TRBV2 to TRBJ2-5; TRBD2 might be the D (5 bases). The ends were cut back, 3 bases at V and 2 bases at J, with 10 bases in the middle. CDR3 size: 14 residues. Germline CDR1 is SNHLY and CDR2 is FYNNEI. CDR3 nucleotides: TGTGCCAGCAGTGAGAACGGGGTACAAGAGACCCAGTACTTC. This sequence encodes CASSENGVQETQYF. Variable domain in full (rest from reference TRBV2 and TRBJ2-5): EPEVTQTPSHQVTQMGQEVILRCVPISNHLYFYWYRQILGQKVEFLVSFYNNEISEKSEIFDDQFSVERPDGSNFTLKIRSTKLEDSAMYFCASSENGVQETQYFGPGTRLLVL.

This rearrangement joins TRBV7-3 to TRBJ1-1, with D possibly matching TRBD1 (5 bases). The V and J ends lost 4 bases and 9 bases respectively, with 15 bases between them. The CDR3 is 13 amino acids. CDR1 is SGHTA and CDR2 is FQGTGA in the germline V gene. CDR3 in DNA: TGTGCCAGCAGCTGGACTCCAGGGTTCCAAGCTTTCTTT. Its translation is CASSWTPGFQAFF.

V and J are TRBV12-5 and TRBJ2-1; 7 bases align to TRBD2. CDR1 is LGHNT and CDR2 is FRNRAP in the germline V gene. The CDR3 runs to 15 residues. The J segment lost 3 bases and the V segment lost 3 bases, leaving 5 bases of the junction unmatched. The CDR3 spells CASGFGAGNYNEQFF. The CDR3 nucleotides read TGTGCTAGTGGTTTTGGAGCGGGGAACTACAATGAGCAGTTCTTC.

The table lists this clonotype with many counts. The rearrangement uses TRBV6-2 or TRBV6-3 and TRBJ1-1; D remains ambiguous. This CDR3 contains 17 residues. The V and J ends lost 4 bases and 0 bases respectively, with 18 bases between them. Germline CDR1 is MNHEY and CDR2 is SVGEGT. The CDR3 protein is CASSSLKGSFMNTEAFF. The CDR3 DNA reads as TGTGCCAGCAGTTCCCTAAAGGGTTCTTTTATGAACACTGAAGCTTTCTTT.

The chain uses TRBV6-6 and TRBJ1-2; no definite D call. Germline V CDR1 and CDR2: MNHNY, SVGAGI (reference sequence). The CDR3 sequence is 15 residues long. The V gene lost 2 bases and the J gene lost 0 bases, with 10 bases spanning the gap. CDR3 DNA: TGTGCCAGCAGTTACGTTGTGGGAGCTAACTATGGCTACACCTTC. It codes for CASSYVVGANYGYTF.

In this sample, this clonotype turned up many times. This rearrangement joins TRBV20-1 to TRBJ2-3, with D unresolved. CDR3 length equals 14 residues. Trimming pared 6 bases from V and 3 bases from J, leaving 16 bases between. Looked up from germline, CDR1 is DFQATT and CDR2 is SNEGSKA (reference sequence). The CDR3 region has the DNA TGCAGTGCCGCCGTGCCTGCGGTAACAGATACGCAGTATTTT. Its translation: CSAAVPAVTDTQYF.

This clonotype was found many times. V is TRBV28 and J is TRBJ2-6; D unclear. This CDR3 has 17 residues. The germline V gene has CDR1 MDHEN and CDR2 SYDVKM. V gave up 8 bases and J gave up 0 bases, with 17 bases separating them. In DNA, the CDR3 is TGTGCCAGCGATAGTAAGGGTTTCCGCTCTGGGGCCAACGTCCTGACTTTC. Translating it yields CASDSKGFRSGANVLTF.

V gene TRBV6-6 combines with J gene TRBJ2-1, with D uncertain. The CDR3 has 10 residues. Germline assignment: CDR1 MNHNY and CDR2 SVGAGI (reference sequence). The V end lost 8 bases, the J end lost 8 bases, and 7 bases lay between the germline ends. The CDR3 loop reads CASSLDEQFF. CDR3 bases: TGTGCCAGCTCATTGGATGAGCAGTTCTTC.

Only one count was recorded for this clonotype. The chain has TRBV6-2 or TRBV6-3 and TRBJ2-7; 13 positions match TRBD2. The CDR3 consists of 17 residues. Germline lookup yields CDR1 MNHEY and CDR2 SVGEGT. Losses at the gene ends were 6 bases for V and 7 bases for J; bases not matched to a gene: 15. CDR3 nucleotides: TGTGCCAGCAGATTTTCTATCGGACTAGCGGGGGAAGGAGAGCAGTACGTC. Translated, it gives CASRFSIGLAGEGEQYV.

The rearrangement uses TRBV7-8 and TRBJ1-2; 8 bases map to TRBD1. V was pared by 5 bases and J by 4 bases, with 24 bases of the junction left unmatched. CDR1 is SGHVS, CDR2 FQNEAQ, per germline. The length of the CDR3 is 20 residues. The CDR3 nucleotides are TGTGCCAGCAGCCCAGTCCCTACGACAGGGGTCAGATTTAGCCTCTATGGCTACACCTTC. Encoded protein: CASSPVPTTGVRFSLYGYTF.

This clonotype was detected ten times or more. This rearrangement joins TRBV5-1 to TRBJ2-7, with 9 bases identical to TRBD1. The CDR3 spans 14 residues. V trimming: 4 bases; J trimming: 5 bases; junction bases outside the gene matches: 7. CDR1 SGHRS and CDR2 YFSETQ come from the germline V gene. The CDR3, as DNA: TGCGCCAGCAGCCCCGGGACAGGGTATGACGAGCAGTACTTC. Translating it yields CASSPGTGYDEQYF.

On this clonotype: One end of the junction is discordant with germline, which a read error may explain. The genes are TRBV4-1 and TRBJ2-3; D unresolved. CDR1 is MGHRA, CDR2 YSYEKL, per germline. The CDR3 consists of 16 residues. This CDR3 is CASSQGWSASTDTQYF. As DNA, the CDR3 is TGCGCCAGCAGTCAAGGGTGGTCTGCTAGCACAGATACGCAGTATTTT.

The CDR3 loop reads CASSPGLSQETQYF. In DNA, the CDR3 is TGTGCCAGCAGCCCGGGACTATCCCAAGAGACCCAGTACTTC. The gene calls are TRBV7-6 and TRBJ2-5; 7 positions agree with TRBD2. The CDR3 extends over 14 amino acids. CDR1 and CDR2 (germline): SGHVS, FNYEAQ. V trimming: 5 bases; J trimming: 1 base; junction bases outside the gene matches: 4.

The chain has TRBV7-2 and TRBJ1-2; possible D gene TRBD1, 6 bases. The CDR3 is 15 amino acids. CDR1 SGHTA and CDR2 FQGNSA come from the germline V gene. Deletions cut 4 bases from V and 4 bases from J, with 16 bases between. In DNA, the CDR3 is TGTGCCAGCAGCTCACAGGGTGGAGAGAGCTATGGCTACACCTTC. Amino acids: CASSSQGGESYGYTF.

This clonotype was recorded a few times. The V call is TRBV7-8, the J call TRBJ1-5; D is undetermined. From germline, CDR1 is SGHVS and CDR2 FQNEAQ. CDR3 size: 13 residues. Trimming removed 1 base at V and 13 bases at J, with 14 bases between. In DNA, the CDR3 is TGTGCCAGCAGCTTAGATCCGGGGTTGGGTCAGCATTTT. Translation gives CASSLDPGLGQHF. The full variable domain, in which reference TRBV7-8 and TRBJ1-5 provide the parts outside the CDR3, is GAGVSQSPRYKVAKRGQDVALRCDPISGHVSLFWYQQALGQGPEFLTYFQNEAQLDKSGLPSDRFFAERPEGSVSTLKIQRTQQEDSAVYLCASSLDPGLGQHFGDGTRLSIL.

The chain couples TRBV9 to TRBJ1-5; possible D gene TRBD1, 6 bases. CDR3 length equals 15 residues. Per germline, CDR1 SGDLS and CDR2 YYNGEE. Between the trimmed V and J ends, which lost 0 bases and 4 bases, there was a span of 11 bases. The CDR3 reads CASSVDPQGNQPQHF. CDR3 in DNA: TGTGCCAGCAGCGTAGACCCCCAGGGGAATCAGCCCCAGCATTTT.

The chain links TRBV19 to TRBJ1-2; D is uncertain. The CDR3 consists of 14 residues. Germline CDR1 reads LNHDA; CDR2 reads SQIVND (reference sequence). The V end lost 3 bases, the J end lost 4 bases, and 12 bases lay between the germline ends. CDR3 nucleotide sequence: TGTGCCAGTAGTATTGACGGGGTTGTCTATGGCTACACCTTC. Protein product: CASSIDGVVYGYTF.

The chain combines TRBV24-1 with TRBJ2-1, with a possible D match to TRBD2 (6 bases). Trimming cost V 2 bases and J 0 bases, with 10 bases left between them. CDR1 is KGHDR, CDR2 SFDVKD, per germline. The CDR3 length is 16 residues. Written as DNA, the CDR3 is TGTGCCACCAGTGATTGGGCGGGAAGCTCCTACAATGAGCAGTTCTTC. Protein: CATSDWAGSSYNEQFF.

This clonotype was observed a handful of times. The rearrangement links TRBV7-9 to TRBJ1-1; D gene ambiguous. Germline V gives CDR1 SEHNR, CDR2 FQNEAQ (reference sequence). Trimming took 4 bases from V and 1 from J, leaving 7 bases between them. The CDR3 is 13 amino acids. DNA for the CDR3: TGTGCCAGCAGCTCTAGACAGAACACTGAAGCTTTCTTT. This gives the protein CASSSRQNTEAFF.

About this clonotype: A read error may account for a junction end that differs from germline. V gene TRBV4-1 combines with J gene TRBJ1-1, with TRBD1 as a possible D gene (6 bases). The CDR3 consists of 13 residues. CDR1 and CDR2 from the germline V gene are MGHRA and YSYEKL. CDR3 region: CASRQERQGRAFF. Here the CDR3 DNA reads TGCGCCAGCAGACAAGAGAGGCAGGGGAGGGCTTTCTTT.

The J gene is TRBJ2-5, the V gene TRBV5-5; D is perhaps TRBD2 (6 bases). Germline lookup yields CDR1 SGHKS and CDR2 YYEKEE (reference sequence). This CDR3 comprises 15 residues. Trimming pared 3 bases from V and 0 bases from J, leaving 12 bases between. The CDR3 coding sequence is TGTGCCAGCAGCTATAGTAGCGGTTACCAAGAGACCCAGTACTTC. Its translation: CASSYSSGYQETQYF.

This clonotype was picked up a small number of times. This chain links TRBV25-1 with TRBJ1-1, with TRBD1 matching 7 bases. CDR1 is MGHDK and CDR2 is SYGVNS in the germline V gene. CDR3 length: 16 amino acids. Germline trimming cut 6 bases from V and 0 bases from J; bases unmatched to any gene: 10. The CDR3 spells CASSARDRYLNTEAFF. In nucleotides, the CDR3 is TGTGCCAGCAGCGCCCGGGACAGATATTTGAACACTGAAGCTTTCTTT.

This clonotype was detected only a few times. The CDR3 nucleotides are TGTGCCAGCAGCTTAACAGGGGACGGAAACACCATATATTTT. Its protein is CASSLTGDGNTIYF. The V call is TRBV7-3, the J call TRBJ1-3, with a tentative D call TRBD1 (5 bases). There are 14 residues in the CDR3. V lost 0 bases and J 4 bases, leaving 7 bases between the germline ends. Germline assignment: CDR1 SGHTA and CDR2 FQGTGA.